The entry that follows covers one T cell receptor beta chain sequence. One end of the junction does not line up with germline, which may come from a read error. Clones were sequenced by immunoSEQ multiplex PCR, and TCRdb holds only the in-frame ones, with some missing. The sample consists of 310,000 or so clones, approximately 91% of them appearing once. The length of the CDR3 is 13 residues. Per the germline V gene, CDR1 is SSHAT and CDR2 is FNYEAQ (reference sequence). The sample comes from a study of blood T cell repertoires in COVID-19. The gene calls are TRBV7-7 and TRBJ2-1, with D perhaps matching TRBD1 (5 bases). The source of this sequence is a woman in her twenties or thirties with COVID-19, enrolled during active disease. The specimen sequenced was peripheral blood. CDR3 nucleotides: TGTGCTAGCAGCTCGAGCAGACAGAATGAGCAGTTCTTC. This encodes CASSSSRQNEQFF.